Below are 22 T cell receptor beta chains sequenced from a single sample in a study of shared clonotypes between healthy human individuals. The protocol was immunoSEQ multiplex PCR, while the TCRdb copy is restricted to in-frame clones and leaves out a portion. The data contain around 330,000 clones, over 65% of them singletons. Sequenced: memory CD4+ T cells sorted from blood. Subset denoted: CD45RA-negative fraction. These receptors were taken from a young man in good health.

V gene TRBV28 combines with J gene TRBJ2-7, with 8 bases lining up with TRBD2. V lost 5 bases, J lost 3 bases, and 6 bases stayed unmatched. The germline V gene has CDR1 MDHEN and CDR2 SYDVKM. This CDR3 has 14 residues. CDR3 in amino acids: CASSVRGGNYEQYF. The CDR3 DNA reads TGTGCCAGCAGTGTCCGGGGGGGGAACTACGAGCAGTACTTC.

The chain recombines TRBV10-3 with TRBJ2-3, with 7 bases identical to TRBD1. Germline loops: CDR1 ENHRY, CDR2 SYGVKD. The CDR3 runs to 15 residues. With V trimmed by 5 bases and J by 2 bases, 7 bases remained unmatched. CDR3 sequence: CAISRDSPVTDTQYF. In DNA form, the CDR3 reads TGTGCCATCAGTCGGGACAGCCCCGTCACAGATACGCAGTATTTT.

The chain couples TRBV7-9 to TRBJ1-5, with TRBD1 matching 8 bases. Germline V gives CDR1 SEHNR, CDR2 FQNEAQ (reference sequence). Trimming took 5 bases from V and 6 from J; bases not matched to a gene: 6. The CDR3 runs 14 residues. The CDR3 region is CASSDYTGGQPQHF. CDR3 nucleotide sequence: TGTGCCAGCAGCGATTATACAGGGGGTCAGCCCCAGCATTTT.

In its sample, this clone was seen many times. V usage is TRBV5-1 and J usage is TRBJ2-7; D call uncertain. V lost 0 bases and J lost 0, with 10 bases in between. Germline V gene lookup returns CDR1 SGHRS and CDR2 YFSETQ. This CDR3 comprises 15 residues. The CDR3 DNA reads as TGCGCCAGCAGCTTGGGGGCAGCAGACTCCTACGAGCAGTACTTC. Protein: CASSLGAADSYEQYF.

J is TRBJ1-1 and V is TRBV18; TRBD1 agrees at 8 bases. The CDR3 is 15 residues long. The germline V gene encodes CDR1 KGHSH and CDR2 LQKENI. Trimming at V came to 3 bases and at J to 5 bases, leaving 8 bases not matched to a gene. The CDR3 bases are TGTGCCAGCTCACCCTTCTTCGGACAGGGAACTGAAGCTTTCTTT. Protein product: CASSPFFGQGTEAFF.

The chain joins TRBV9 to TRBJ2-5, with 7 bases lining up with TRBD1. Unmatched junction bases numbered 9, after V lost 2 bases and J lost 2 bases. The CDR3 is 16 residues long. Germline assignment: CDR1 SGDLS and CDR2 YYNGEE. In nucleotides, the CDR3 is TGTGCCAGCAGCGTCAGACAGGGCGAGGGGCAAGAGACCCAGTACTTC. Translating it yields CASSVRQGEGQETQYF.

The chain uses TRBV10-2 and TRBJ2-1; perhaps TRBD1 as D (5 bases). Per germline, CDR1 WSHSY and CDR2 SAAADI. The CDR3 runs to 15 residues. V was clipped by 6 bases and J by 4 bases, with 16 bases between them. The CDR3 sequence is CASRASQGAYNEQFF. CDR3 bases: TGCGCCAGCAGAGCCTCTCAGGGTGCGTACAATGAGCAGTTCTTC.

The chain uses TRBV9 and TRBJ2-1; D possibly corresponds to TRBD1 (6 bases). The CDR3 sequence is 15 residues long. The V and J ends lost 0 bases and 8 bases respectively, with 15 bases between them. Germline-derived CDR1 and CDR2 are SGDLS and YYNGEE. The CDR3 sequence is CASSVVGHKGDEQFF. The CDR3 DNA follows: TGTGCCAGCAGCGTAGTGGGACACAAGGGGGATGAGCAGTTCTTC.

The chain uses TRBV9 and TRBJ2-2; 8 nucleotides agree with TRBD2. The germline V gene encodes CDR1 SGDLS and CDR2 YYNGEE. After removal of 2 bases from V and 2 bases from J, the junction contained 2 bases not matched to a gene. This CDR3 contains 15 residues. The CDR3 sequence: CASSVIAGNTGELFF. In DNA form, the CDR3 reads TGTGCCAGCAGCGTGATAGCGGGAAACACCGGGGAGCTGTTTTTT.

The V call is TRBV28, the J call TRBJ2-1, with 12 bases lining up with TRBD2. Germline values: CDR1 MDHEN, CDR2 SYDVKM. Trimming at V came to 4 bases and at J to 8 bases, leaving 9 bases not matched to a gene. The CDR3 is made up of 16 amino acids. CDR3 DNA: TGTGCCAGCAGTTCTCGACTAGCGGGAGTGATAGATGAGCAGTTCTTC. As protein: CASSSRLAGVIDEQFF.

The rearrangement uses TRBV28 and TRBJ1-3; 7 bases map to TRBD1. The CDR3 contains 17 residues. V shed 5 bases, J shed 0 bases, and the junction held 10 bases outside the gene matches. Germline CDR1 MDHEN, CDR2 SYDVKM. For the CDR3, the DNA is TGTGCCAGCAGTAACTCCAGGGGGAAACCCTCTGGAAACACCATATATTTT. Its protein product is CASSNSRGKPSGNTIYF.

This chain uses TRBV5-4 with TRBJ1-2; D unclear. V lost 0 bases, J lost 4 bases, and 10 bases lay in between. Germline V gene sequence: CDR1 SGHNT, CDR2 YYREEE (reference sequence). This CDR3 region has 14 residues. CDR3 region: CASSLARDSYGYTF. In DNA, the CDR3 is TGTGCCAGCAGCTTGGCGAGAGACTCCTATGGCTACACCTTC.

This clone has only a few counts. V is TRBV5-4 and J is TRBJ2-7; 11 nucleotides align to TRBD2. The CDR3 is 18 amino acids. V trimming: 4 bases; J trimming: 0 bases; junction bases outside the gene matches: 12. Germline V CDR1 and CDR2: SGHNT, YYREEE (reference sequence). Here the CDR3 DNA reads TGTGCCAGCAGCCCAGTTAAGGGGACTAGCGGCAACTCCTACGAGCAGTACTTC. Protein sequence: CASSPVKGTSGNSYEQYF.

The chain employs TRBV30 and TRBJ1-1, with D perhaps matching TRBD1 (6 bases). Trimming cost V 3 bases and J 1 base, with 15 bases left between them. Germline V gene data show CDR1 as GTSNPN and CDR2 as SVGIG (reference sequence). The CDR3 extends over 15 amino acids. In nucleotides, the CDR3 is TGTGCCTGGAGCAGGACAGTAAAAGGGAACACTGAAGCTTTCTTT. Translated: CAWSRTVKGNTEAFF.

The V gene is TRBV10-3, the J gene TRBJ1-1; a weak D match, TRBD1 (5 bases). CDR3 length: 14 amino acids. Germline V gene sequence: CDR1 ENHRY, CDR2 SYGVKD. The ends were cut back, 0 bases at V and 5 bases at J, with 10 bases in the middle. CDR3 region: CAISESGVGTEAFF. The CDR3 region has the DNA TGTGCCATCAGTGAGTCGGGGGTAGGGACTGAAGCTTTCTTT.

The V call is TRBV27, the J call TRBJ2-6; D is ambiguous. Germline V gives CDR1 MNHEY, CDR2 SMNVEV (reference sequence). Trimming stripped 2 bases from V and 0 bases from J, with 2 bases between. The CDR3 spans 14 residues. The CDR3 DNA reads TGTGCCAGCAGTTTAATCTCTGGGGCCAACGTCCTGACTTTC. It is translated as CASSLISGANVLTF.

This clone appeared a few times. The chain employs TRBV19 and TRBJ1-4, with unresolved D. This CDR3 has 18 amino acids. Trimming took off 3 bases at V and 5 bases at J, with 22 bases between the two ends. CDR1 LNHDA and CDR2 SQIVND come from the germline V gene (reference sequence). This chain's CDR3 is CASSIPGRMGRSNEKLFF. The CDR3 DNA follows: TGTGCCAGTAGTATTCCCGGCAGGATGGGCAGGTCAAATGAAAAACTGTTTTTT.

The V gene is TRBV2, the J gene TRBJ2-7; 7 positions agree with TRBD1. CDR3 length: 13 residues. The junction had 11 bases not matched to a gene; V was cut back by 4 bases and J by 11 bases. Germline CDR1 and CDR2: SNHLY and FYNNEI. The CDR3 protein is CASSGSYQGEKYF. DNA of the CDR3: TGTGCCAGCAGTGGTTCCTATCAGGGGGAGAAGTACTTC. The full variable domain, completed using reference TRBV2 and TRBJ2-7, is EPEVTQTPSHQVTQMGQEVILRCVPISNHLYFYWYRQILGQKVEFLVSFYNNEISEKSEIFDDQFSVERPDGSNFTLKIRSTKLEDSAMYFCASSGSYQGEKYFGPGTRLTVT.

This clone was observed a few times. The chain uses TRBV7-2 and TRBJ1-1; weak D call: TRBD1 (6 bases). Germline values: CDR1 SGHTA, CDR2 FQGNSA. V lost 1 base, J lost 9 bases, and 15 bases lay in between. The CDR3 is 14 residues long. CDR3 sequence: CASSLEAQGKKAFF. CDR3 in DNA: TGTGCCAGCAGCTTAGAGGCCCAGGGGAAGAAAGCTTTCTTT.

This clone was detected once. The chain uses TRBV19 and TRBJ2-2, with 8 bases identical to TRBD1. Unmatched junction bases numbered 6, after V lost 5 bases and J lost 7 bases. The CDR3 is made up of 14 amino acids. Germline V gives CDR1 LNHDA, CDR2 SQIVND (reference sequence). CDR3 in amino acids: CASSQTGDGGELFF. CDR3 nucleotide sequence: TGTGCCAGTAGTCAGACAGGGGATGGCGGGGAGCTGTTTTTT.

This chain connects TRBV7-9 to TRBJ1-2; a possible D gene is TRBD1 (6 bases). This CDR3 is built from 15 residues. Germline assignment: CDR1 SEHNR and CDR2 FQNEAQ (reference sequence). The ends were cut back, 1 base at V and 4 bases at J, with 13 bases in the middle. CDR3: CASSLGGGMIYGYTF. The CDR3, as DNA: TGTGCCAGCAGCTTAGGCGGGGGCATGATCTATGGCTACACCTTC.

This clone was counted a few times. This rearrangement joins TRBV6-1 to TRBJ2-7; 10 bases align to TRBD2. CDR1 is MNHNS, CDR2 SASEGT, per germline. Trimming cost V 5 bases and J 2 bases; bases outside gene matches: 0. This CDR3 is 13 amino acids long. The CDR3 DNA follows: TGTGCCAGCAGTCTAGCGGGAGCCTACGAGCAGTACTTC. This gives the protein CASSLAGAYEQYF.